The 2 T cell receptor beta chains in this list originate from one sample, sequenced in a study of response to subunit inactivated influenza vaccine. TCRdb used MiXCR to reprocess the RT-PCR reads, holding one entry per CDR3 protein. This table holds about 700,000 distinct CDR3 sequences, around 13% found once. The sample consisted of PBMCs from blood, taken 14 days before vaccination. These receptors were obtained from a man aged 50 to 59 who received an inactivated influenza vaccine.

This clonotype was seen a handful of times. The V and J genes are TRBV13 and TRBJ2-3, with D tentatively TRBD1 or TRBD2 (5 bases each). The V end was cut by 5 bases, the J end by 2 bases, with 11 bases between. Germline CDR1 PRHDT, CDR2 FYEKMQ (reference sequence). The CDR3 runs to 14 residues. The CDR3 DNA reads as TGTGCCAGCAGCCAACGGGACCCCACAGATACGCAGTATTTT. Encoded protein: CASSQRDPTDTQYF. The complete variable domain, with remaining parts taken from reference TRBV13 and TRBJ2-3, reads AAGVIQSPRHLIKEKRETATLKCYPIPRHDTVYWYQQGPGQDPQFLISFYEKMQSDKGSIPDRFSAQQFSDYHSELNMSSLELGDSALYFCASSQRDPTDTQYFGPGTRLTVL.

In nucleotides, the CDR3 is TGCAGCGTTGACGGAGGGCAGGTTTCTAGGGAGCAGTACTTC. This sequence encodes CSVDGGQVSREQYF. The chain has TRBV29-1 and TRBJ2-7; D is possibly TRBD2 (6 bases). This CDR3 comprises 14 residues. Trimming removed 3 bases at V and 7 bases at J, with 19 bases between. CDR1 and CDR2 from the germline V gene are SQVTM and ANQGSEA.